The next 24 T cell receptor beta chains were all read from a single sample in a study of cytomegalovirus exposure and HLA in healthy donors. It was with 60 Vbeta and 13 Jbeta primers that the PCR ran. Measured with immunoSEQ multiplex PCR; TCRdb has only the in-frame clones, and not every one. The table shows 250,000 to 300,000 clones, with about 93% occurring only once. The sequencing sample was made of PBMCs. All receptors derive from a girl aged 2 to 9 in good health and CMV-seronegative.

This sequence joins TRBV5-1 and TRBJ1-6; 7 bases fit TRBD1. CDR3 size: 15 residues. The germline gives CDR1 SGHRS, CDR2 YFSETQ. J gave up 6 bases and V 4 bases, and 7 bases lay outside the gene matches. The CDR3 region is CASSAGQVSNSPLHF. CDR3 DNA sequence: TGCGCCAGCAGCGCCGGACAGGTTTCTAATTCACCCCTCCACTTT.

This chain connects TRBV11-3 to TRBJ2-7; D gene uncertain. This CDR3 spans 15 amino acids. CDR1 and CDR2 (germline): SGHNT, YENEEA. Deletions cut 5 bases from V and 0 bases from J, with 14 bases between. The CDR3 reads CASSHGAPSSYEQYF. CDR3 sequence (DNA): TGTGCCAGCAGCCACGGAGCCCCCAGCTCCTACGAGCAGTACTTC.

This clone was seen just once. Here the CDR3 reads CATSEVAGGWVSLGPKAKNIQYF. Written as DNA, the CDR3 is TGTGCCACCAGCGAGGTAGCTGGAGGGTGGGTGAGTTTGGGACCCAAAGCCAAAAACATTCAGTACTTC. This chain connects TRBV15 to TRBJ2-4, with D possibly being TRBD2 (6 bases). The CDR3 is 23 residues long. Trimming pared 5 bases from V and 0 bases from J, leaving 35 bases between. Germline V lookup: CDR1 LNHNV, CDR2 YYDKDF (reference sequence).

In its sample, this clone was seen once. The CDR3 DNA is TGTGCCAGCAGTGAACGGGGGGGCGGGGAGCTGTTTTTT. Amino acid sequence: CASSERGGGELFF. This sequence joins TRBV25-1 and TRBJ2-2, with 8 bases aligning to TRBD2. Germline CDR1 reads MGHDK; CDR2 reads SYGVNS. Trimming removed 2 bases from V and 7 bases from J; junction bases left unmatched: 0. The CDR3 extends over 13 amino acids.

This chain connects TRBV29-1 to TRBJ1-5; TRBD1 agrees at 7 bases. The CDR3 sequence is 12 residues long. Germline-derived CDR1 and CDR2 are SQVTM and ANQGSEA. V trimming: 7 bases; J trimming: 4 bases; junction bases outside the gene matches: 4. In nucleotides, the CDR3 is TGCAGCGCTGGGACAGAAAATCAGCCCCAGCATTTT. Protein: CSAGTENQPQHF.

The chain recombines TRBV10-2 with TRBJ2-3, with 10 bases aligning to TRBD2. Germline V gene sequence: CDR1 WSHSY, CDR2 SAAADI. The CDR3 spans 15 residues. V lost 8 bases, J lost 1 base, and 6 bases stayed unmatched. The CDR3 coding sequence is TGCGCCAGCTACCTCGGGACTAGCGGCACAGATACGCAGTATTTT. Protein sequence: CASYLGTSGTDTQYF.

The CDR3 is CATGLAGGSLEQYF. The DNA for the CDR3 is TGTGCCACAGGACTAGCGGGAGGCTCCCTGGAGCAGTACTTC. The V call is TRBV19, the J call TRBJ2-7; TRBD2 agrees at 14 bases. V trimming: 10 bases; J trimming: 7 bases; junction bases outside the gene matches: 9. CDR3 size: 14 residues. The germline V gene has CDR1 LNHDA and CDR2 SQIVND (reference sequence). Full variable domain (outside the CDR3, taken from reference TRBV19 and TRBJ2-7): DGGITQSPKYLFRKEGQNVTLSCEQNLNHDAMYWYRQDPGQGLRLIYYSQIVNDFQKGDIAEGYSVSREKKESFPLTVTSAQKNPTAFYLCATGLAGGSLEQYFGPGTRLTVT.

This clone was picked up one time. The rearrangement joins TRBV7-9 to TRBJ2-2; TRBD1 matches at 7 bases. CDR3 length equals 15 residues. Looked up from germline, CDR1 is SEHNR and CDR2 is FQNEAQ (reference sequence). The ends lost 5 bases at V and 1 base at J; junction bases unmatched: 4. CDR3 region: CASSPRTGNTGELFF. Written as DNA, the CDR3 is TGTGCCAGCAGCCCGAGGACAGGGAACACCGGGGAGCTGTTTTTT. Full variable domain (rest looked up from reference TRBV7-9 and TRBJ2-2): DTGVSQNPRHKITKRGQNVTFRCDPISEHNRLYWYRQTLGQGPEFLTYFQNEAQLEKSRLLSDRFSAERPKGSFSTLEIQRTEQGDSAMYLCASSPRTGNTGELFFGEGSRLTVL.

The chain employs TRBV5-6 and TRBJ1-5; D not certain. The CDR3 spans 14 residues. V lost 0 bases and J 0 bases, leaving 4 bases between the germline ends. Germline V gene lookup returns CDR1 SGHDT and CDR2 YYEEEE. The CDR3 spells CASSLGLSNQPQHF. The CDR3 DNA sequence: TGTGCCAGCAGCTTGGGACTTAGCAATCAGCCCCAGCATTTT.

This CDR3 is CAISEGTVATEAFF. CDR3 DNA sequence: TGTGCCATCAGTGAGGGGACAGTGGCCACTGAAGCTTTCTTT. The chain employs TRBV10-3 and TRBJ1-1, with 7 bases lining up with TRBD1. V shed 2 bases, J shed 4 bases, and the junction held 4 bases outside the gene matches. The CDR3 covers 14 residues. Germline values: CDR1 ENHRY, CDR2 SYGVKD.

The table lists this clone with a few counts. The V call is TRBV19, the J call TRBJ2-7, with 7 bases that match TRBD1. CDR3 size: 11 residues. Looked up from germline, CDR1 is LNHDA and CDR2 is SQIVND (reference sequence). J lost 6 bases, V lost 10 bases, and 6 bases had no gene match. The CDR3 is CATKQGTEQYF. CDR3 in DNA: TGTGCCACCAAACAGGGGACCGAGCAGTACTTC. Filled out from reference TRBV19 and TRBJ2-7, the complete variable domain reads DGGITQSPKYLFRKEGQNVTLSCEQNLNHDAMYWYRQDPGQGLRLIYYSQIVNDFQKGDIAEGYSVSREKKESFPLTVTSAQKNPTAFYLCATKQGTEQYFGPGTRLTVT.

The J gene is TRBJ2-3, the V gene TRBV5-4, with TRBD2 matching over 9 bases. The CDR3 totals 18 residues. V shed 1 base and J 5 bases; nucleotides not matched to a gene: 14. CDR1 is SGHNT and CDR2 is YYREEE in the germline V gene (reference sequence). The CDR3, as DNA: TGTGCCAGCAGCTTGTGGGGGGATAGCGGGAGCTCGGAAGATACGCAGTATTTT. Its protein product is CASSLWGDSGSSEDTQYF. The full variable domain, completed using reference TRBV5-4 and TRBJ2-3, is ETGVTQSPTHLIKTRGQQVTLRCSSQSGHNTVSWYQQALGQGPQFIFQYYREEENGRGNFPPRFSGLQFPNYSSELNVNALELDDSALYLCASSLWGDSGSSEDTQYFGPGTRLTVL.

The chain combines TRBV7-2 with TRBJ2-3, with D possibly TRBD2 on 6 matching bases. The germline V and J ends were trimmed by 5 bases and 3 bases, with 15 bases remaining between them. Germline CDR1 and CDR2: SGHTA and FQGNSA. The CDR3 contains 15 residues. CDR3 nucleotide sequence: TGTGCCAGCAGCCCCTGGGGTGGGGGGACAGATACGCAGTATTTT. The encoded protein is CASSPWGGGTDTQYF.

V is TRBV18 and J is TRBJ1-2, with unresolved D. Germline V gene lookup returns CDR1 KGHSH and CDR2 LQKENI. This CDR3 spans 13 amino acids. Trimming took 6 bases from V and 7 from J, leaving 15 bases between them. The CDR3 bases are TGTGCCAGCTCCCTTCCGGAGGCGGGTGGCTACACCTTC. The encoded protein is CASSLPEAGGYTF. Looking up the rest from reference TRBV18 and TRBJ1-2 gives the full variable domain: NAGVMQNPRHLVRRRGQEARLRCSPMKGHSHVYWYRQLPEEGLKFMVYLQKENIIDESGMPKERFSAEFPKEGPSILRIQQVVRGDSAAYFCASSLPEAGGYTFGSGTRLTVV.

The CDR3 nucleotides read TGTGCCAGCAGCTTGAAAGGCAGGGGAGTTGGAAACACCATATATTTT. Translation gives CASSLKGRGVGNTIYF. The chain carries TRBV5-6 and TRBJ1-3, with a weak D call TRBD1 (6 bases). Germline loops: CDR1 SGHDT, CDR2 YYEEEE. V lost 1 base and J 3 bases, leaving 14 bases between the germline ends. This CDR3 has 16 amino acids.

The V and J genes are TRBV18 and TRBJ2-7, with 7 bases fitting TRBD2. Germline-derived CDR1 and CDR2 are KGHSH and LQKENI. Trimming took 6 bases from V and 0 from J; bases not matched to a gene: 14. This CDR3 has 17 amino acids. CDR3: CASSPTPIGGTSYEQYF. As DNA, the CDR3 is TGTGCCAGCTCGCCCACCCCAATCGGGGGGACCTCCTACGAGCAGTACTTC.

V gene TRBV10-1 combines with J gene TRBJ2-2; 10 bases are a match to TRBD2. The CDR3 runs to 16 residues. From germline, CDR1 is WNHNN and CDR2 SYGVQD (reference sequence). The V segment lost 3 bases and the J segment 1 base; nucleotides outside the gene matches: 2. The CDR3 spells CASSDPSGRNTGELFF. DNA for the CDR3: TGCGCCAGCAGTGATCCTAGCGGGAGGAACACCGGGGAGCTGTTTTTT.

The rearrangement joins TRBV4-2 to TRBJ2-1; 12 nucleotides align to TRBD2. CDR1 and CDR2 from the germline V gene are LGHNA and YNFKEQ. With 0 bases clipped from V and 4 bases from J, the junction kept 7 bases outside the gene matches. This CDR3 is built from 18 residues. The CDR3 nucleotides are TGTGCCAGCAGCCAAGAATCTAGCGGGAGGGCCATGTACAATGAGCAGTTCTTC. It is translated as CASSQESSGRAMYNEQFF.

The rearrangement uses TRBV5-1 and TRBJ2-5, with no clear D. The V end lost 2 bases, the J end lost 0 bases, and 5 bases lay between the germline ends. Germline lookup yields CDR1 SGHRS and CDR2 YFSETQ. The CDR3 runs to 13 residues. The CDR3 here is CASSFSDQETQYF. CDR3 coding DNA: TGCGCCAGCAGCTTTTCCGACCAAGAGACCCAGTACTTC.

This chain connects TRBV6-1 to TRBJ2-7; 9 bases match TRBD2. The germline V gene encodes CDR1 MNHNS and CDR2 SASEGT. There are 14 residues in the CDR3. The V segment lost 2 bases and the J segment 3 bases; nucleotides outside the gene matches: 2. DNA for the CDR3: TGTGCCAGCAGTGAAACGACTAGCGGCTACGAGCAGTACTTC. Translated: CASSETTSGYEQYF.

The CDR3 is CASSAYEQYF. CDR3 nucleotide sequence: TGTGCCAGCAGTGCGTACGAGCAGTACTTC. The V gene is TRBV2, the J gene TRBJ2-7, with D unclear. The V gene's germline CDR1 is SNHLY and CDR2 FYNNEI. V was shortened by 4 bases and J by 4 bases, with 2 bases between the two germline ends. The CDR3 runs to 10 residues. Combining the CDR3 with reference TRBV2 and TRBJ2-7 gives the whole variable domain EPEVTQTPSHQVTQMGQEVILRCVPISNHLYFYWYRQILGQKVEFLVSFYNNEISEKSEIFDDQFSVERPDGSNFTLKIRSTKLEDSAMYFCASSAYEQYFGPGTRLTVT.

A single count supports this clone. The chain is built from TRBV2 and TRBJ2-7; D is perhaps TRBD1 (6 bases). This CDR3 is built from 13 residues. Germline CDR1 is SNHLY and CDR2 is FYNNEI. Deletions cut 6 bases from V and 4 bases from J, with 13 bases between. The CDR3 bases are TGTGCCAGCAGGGACAGTGGCCCATACGAGCAGTACTTC. Its translation is CASRDSGPYEQYF. Full variable domain (missing parts from reference TRBV2 and TRBJ2-7): EPEVTQTPSHQVTQMGQEVILRCVPISNHLYFYWYRQILGQKVEFLVSFYNNEISEKSEIFDDQFSVERPDGSNFTLKIRSTKLEDSAMYFCASRDSGPYEQYFGPGTRLTVT.

The chain has TRBV10-3 and TRBJ1-1, with unresolved D. Trimming stripped 3 bases from V and 4 bases from J, with 6 bases between. The CDR3 has 12 amino acids. Germline assignment: CDR1 ENHRY and CDR2 SYGVKD. CDR3 nucleotides: TGTGCCATCAGTGATTACGGCACTGAAGCTTTCTTT. Protein sequence: CAISDYGTEAFF.

The CDR3 DNA sequence: TGTGCCAGCAGTATCCCGGGACTAGCGGGAAGCACAGATACGCAGTATTTT. Translating gives CASSIPGLAGSTDTQYF. The chain couples TRBV28 to TRBJ2-3; TRBD2 aligns across 13 bases. The CDR3 has 17 residues. CDR1 and CDR2 from the germline V gene are MDHEN and SYDVKM. The V and J ends lost 5 bases and 0 bases, in that order; junction bases with no gene match: 5.